This T cell receptor beta chain was found in a study of shared clonotypes between healthy human individuals. Germline loops: CDR1 MNHEY, CDR2 SMNVEV (reference sequence). The CDR3 loop spans 15 amino acids. Trimming removed 0 bases at V and 1 base at J, with 9 bases between. In the naive CD8 group, cells lacked CD45RO and were positively selected for CCR7, so terminally differentiated effector memory CD45RA+ cells were left out. Profiled with immunoSEQ multiplex PCR; TCRdb holds only in-frame clones, not every one. The table has around 2.1 million clones, approximately 94% seen once. The sequencing input was naive CD8+ T cells from PBMCs. The clonotype comes from a man younger than 30 in good health. Some clones in this sample may be carry-over from other donors' samples. The chain links TRBV27 to TRBJ1-1; D may be TRBD1 (6 bases). The CDR3 loop is CASSLSMTGNTEAFF. In nucleotides, the CDR3 is TGTGCCAGCAGTTTATCTATGACAGGGAACACTGAAGCTTTCTTT.